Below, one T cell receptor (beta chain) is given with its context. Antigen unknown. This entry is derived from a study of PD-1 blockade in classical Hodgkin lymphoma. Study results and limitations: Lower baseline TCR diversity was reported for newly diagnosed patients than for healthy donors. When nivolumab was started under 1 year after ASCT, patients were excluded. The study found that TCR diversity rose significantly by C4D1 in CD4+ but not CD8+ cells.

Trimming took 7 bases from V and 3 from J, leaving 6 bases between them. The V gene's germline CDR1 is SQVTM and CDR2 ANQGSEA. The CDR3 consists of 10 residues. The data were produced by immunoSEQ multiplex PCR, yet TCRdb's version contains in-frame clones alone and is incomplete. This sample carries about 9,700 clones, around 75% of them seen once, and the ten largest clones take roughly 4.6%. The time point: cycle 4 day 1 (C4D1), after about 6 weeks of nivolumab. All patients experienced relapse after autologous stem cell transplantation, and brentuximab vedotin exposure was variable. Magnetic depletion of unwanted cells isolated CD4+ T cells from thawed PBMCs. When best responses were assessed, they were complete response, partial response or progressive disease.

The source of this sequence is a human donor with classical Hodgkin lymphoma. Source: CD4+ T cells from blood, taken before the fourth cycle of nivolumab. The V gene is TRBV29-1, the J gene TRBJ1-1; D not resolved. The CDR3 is CSGQDTEAFF. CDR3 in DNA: TGCAGCGGCCAGGACACTGAAGCTTTCTTT. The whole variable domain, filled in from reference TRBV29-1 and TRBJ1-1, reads SAVISQKPSRDICQRGTSLTIQCQVDSQVTMMFWYRQQPGQSLTLIATANQGSEATYESGFVIDKFPISRPNLTFSTLTVSNMSPEDSSIYLCSGQDTEAFFGQGTRLTVV.